The table lists the clone carrying this T cell receptor beta chain with a few counts. The PCR ran on 60 Vbeta and 13 Jbeta primers. Clones were read by immunoSEQ multiplex PCR, and TCRdb kept only the in-frame ones, dropping some. Seen here are under 200,000 clones, about three quarters observed once, and the top ten hold 2.5% to 3.5%. This entry comes from a study of cytomegalovirus exposure and HLA in healthy donors. Deletions cut 5 bases from V and 4 bases from J, with 11 bases between. The CDR3 is 13 amino acids. Germline V gives CDR1 SGHNT, CDR2 YENEEA. The chain uses TRBV11-3 and TRBJ1-1; D is unresolved. This clonotype was obtained from a woman aged 45-60 years in good health and CMV-seropositive. The source material was PBMCs. CDR3 in DNA: TGTGCCAGCAGCAAACCGGGAGGCACTGAAGCTTTCTTT. It encodes CASSKPGGTEAFF.